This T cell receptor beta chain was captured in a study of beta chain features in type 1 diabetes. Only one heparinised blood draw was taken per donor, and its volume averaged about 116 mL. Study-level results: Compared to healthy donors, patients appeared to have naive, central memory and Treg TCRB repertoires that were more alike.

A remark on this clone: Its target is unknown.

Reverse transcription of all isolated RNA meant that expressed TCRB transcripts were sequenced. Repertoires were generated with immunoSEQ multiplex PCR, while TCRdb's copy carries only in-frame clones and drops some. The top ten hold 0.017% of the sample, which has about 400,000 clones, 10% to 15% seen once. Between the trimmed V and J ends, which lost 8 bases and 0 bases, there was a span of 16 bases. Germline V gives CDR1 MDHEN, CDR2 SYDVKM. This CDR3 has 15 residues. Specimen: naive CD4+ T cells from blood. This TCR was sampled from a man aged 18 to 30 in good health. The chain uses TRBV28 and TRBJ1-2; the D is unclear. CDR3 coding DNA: TGTGCCAGCTCTCAAGGAGGCCAGACTAACTATGGCTACACCTTC. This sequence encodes CASSQGGQTNYGYTF.